These 25 T cell receptor beta chains came from one sample sequenced in a study of shared clonotypes between healthy human individuals. Assay: immunoSEQ multiplex PCR; the TCRdb copy retains only in-frame clones and omits some. The top ten hold less than 1.5% of the sample, which has under 2,000,000 clones, just under 95% seen once. The naive CD8 fraction comprised CD45RO-negative cells positively selected for CCR7 and excluded terminally differentiated effector memory CD45RA+ cells. The specimen was naive CD8+ T cells sorted from blood. The receptors come from a man between 18 and 29 years old in good health.

The J gene is TRBJ2-7, the V gene TRBV13; possible D gene TRBD2, 7 bases. V was shortened by 5 bases and J by 7 bases, with 15 bases between the two germline ends. Germline V lookup: CDR1 PRHDT, CDR2 FYEKMQ (reference sequence). The CDR3 extends over 13 amino acids. The CDR3 reads CASSQKGGVEQYF. The DNA for the CDR3 is TGTGCCAGCAGCCAGAAAGGGGGGGTTGAGCAGTACTTC.

The J gene is TRBJ2-7, the V gene TRBV7-8; D is ambiguous. The CDR3 totals 12 residues. Trimming left V 2 bases short and J 3 bases short, with 5 bases between. Germline V gives CDR1 SGHVS, CDR2 FQNEAQ. In DNA, the CDR3 is TGTGCCAGCAGCTTACTCCTCTACGAGCAGTACTTC. This encodes CASSLLLYEQYF.

The gene calls are TRBV5-4 and TRBJ2-2, with D unresolved. Germline assignment: CDR1 SGHNT and CDR2 YYREEE (reference sequence). Trimming took 0 bases from V and 2 from J, leaving 8 bases between them. CDR3 length equals 15 residues. The DNA for the CDR3 is TGTGCCAGCAGCTTGGCGTACAGTAACACCGGGGAGCTGTTTTTT. Protein product: CASSLAYSNTGELFF.

The gene calls are TRBV19 and TRBJ2-7; D is unclear. The CDR3 has 14 amino acids. Looked up from germline, CDR1 is LNHDA and CDR2 is SQIVND (reference sequence). V lost 5 bases and J lost 2, with 13 bases in between. CDR3 DNA: TGTGCCAGTAGTGCCACTGCAGTTCCCTACGAGCAGTACTTC. This translates into CASSATAVPYEQYF.

This chain connects TRBV4-1 to TRBJ1-5, with D maybe TRBD1 (5 bases). This CDR3 contains 16 residues. In germline, CDR1 is MGHRA, CDR2 YSYEKL. V was clipped by 1 base and J by 0 bases, with 10 bases between them. The CDR3 here is CASSQAAGYSNQPQHF. The CDR3 DNA reads TGCGCCAGCAGCCAAGCGGCAGGGTATAGCAATCAGCCCCAGCATTTT.

The chain recombines TRBV6-1 with TRBJ2-7; 8 bases fit TRBD2. Trimming removed 3 bases from V and 3 bases from J; junction bases left unmatched: 7. The CDR3 has 15 amino acids. CDR1 is MNHNS, CDR2 SASEGT, per germline. The CDR3: CASSDTSGGVYEQYF. The DNA for the CDR3 is TGTGCCAGCAGTGATACTAGCGGAGGGGTCTACGAGCAGTACTTC.

Remarks on this clone: This sample also contains other DNA sequences that code for the same CDR3. The chain has TRBV14 and TRBJ2-7; D ambiguous. CDR1 is SGHDN, CDR2 FVKESK, per germline. With 1 base removed from V and 4 bases from J, the gap between germline ends came to 8 bases. The CDR3 contains 13 residues. The CDR3, as DNA: TGTGCCAGCAGCCAAGGCAGCCCATACGAGCAGTACTTC. It translates to CASSQGSPYEQYF.

This chain links TRBV19 with TRBJ2-1, with D possibly matching TRBD2 (6 bases). Germline CDR1 is LNHDA and CDR2 is SQIVND (reference sequence). V lost 8 bases, J lost 0 bases, and 14 bases lay in between. CDR3 length: 15 amino acids. CDR3 DNA: TGTGCCAGTCGGGTGGGGGACTTCTCCTACAATGAGCAGTTCTTC. Translated, it gives CASRVGDFSYNEQFF. The full variable domain, with the rest looked up from reference TRBV19 and TRBJ2-1, is DGGITQSPKYLFRKEGQNVTLSCEQNLNHDAMYWYRQDPGQGLRLIYYSQIVNDFQKGDIAEGYSVSREKKESFPLTVTSAQKNPTAFYLCASRVGDFSYNEQFFGPGTRLTVL.

The chain joins TRBV7-9 to TRBJ1-2, with no clear D. V lost 2 bases to trimming and J lost 4 bases, with 17 bases between them. Per germline, CDR1 SEHNR and CDR2 FQNEAQ (reference sequence). The CDR3 length is 16 residues. CDR3 in amino acids: CASSLKRQGGFYGYTF. CDR3 bases: TGTGCCAGCAGCTTAAAACGGCAAGGAGGATTCTATGGCTACACCTTC. The full variable domain, its missing parts supplied by reference TRBV7-9 and TRBJ1-2, is DTGVSQNPRHKITKRGQNVTFRCDPISEHNRLYWYRQTLGQGPEFLTYFQNEAQLEKSRLLSDRFSAERPKGSFSTLEIQRTEQGDSAMYLCASSLKRQGGFYGYTFGSGTRLTVV.

This rearrangement joins TRBV7-9 to TRBJ1-1; D is uncertain. Trimming shortened V by 3 bases and J by 8 bases, and 13 bases separated the two germline ends. Germline CDR1 reads SEHNR; CDR2 reads FQNEAQ (reference sequence). The CDR3 has 13 residues. The DNA of the CDR3 is TGTGCCAGCAGCTTGACGACATCGATAGAAGCTTTCTTT. Protein product: CASSLTTSIEAFF.

This clone is a singleton in its sample. The chain has TRBV25-1 and TRBJ2-5, with TRBD1 matching 7 bases. J was trimmed by 2 bases and V by 4 bases; bases with no gene match: 7. There are 15 residues in the CDR3. The germline gives CDR1 MGHDK, CDR2 SYGVNS. The CDR3 is CASSGRWDRQETQYF. CDR3 nucleotide sequence: TGTGCCAGCAGTGGCCGATGGGACAGACAAGAGACCCAGTACTTC.

V gene TRBV11-2 combines with J gene TRBJ2-7; 13 bases are shared with TRBD2. V was pared by 5 bases and J by 2 bases, with 6 bases of the junction left unmatched. This CDR3 has 16 amino acids. Germline V CDR1 and CDR2: SGHAT, FQNNGV. The CDR3 reads CASSASGTSGAYEQYF. The CDR3 coding sequence is TGTGCCAGCAGCGCTTCAGGGACTAGCGGGGCCTACGAGCAGTACTTC.

The V call is TRBV5-8, the J call TRBJ1-2, with D perhaps TRBD1 (6 bases). Germline V gene lookup returns CDR1 SGHTS and CDR2 YDEGEE. V lost 3 bases to trimming and J lost 6 bases, with 12 bases between them. The CDR3 totals 13 residues. CDR3 sequence reads: CASSWGAKDGYTF. CDR3 DNA: TGTGCCAGCAGCTGGGGGGCCAAGGATGGCTACACCTTC.

CDR3 sequence reads: CASSTSRASGQETQYF. The CDR3 bases are TGTGCCAGCAGCACCTCGCGGGCTAGCGGACAAGAGACCCAGTACTTC. J is TRBJ2-5 and V is TRBV9; 7 bases are shared with TRBD2. The CDR3 is 16 amino acids. The V gene end was trimmed by 4 bases and the J gene end by 2 bases; junction bases not matched to a gene: 11. Germline values: CDR1 SGDLS, CDR2 YYNGEE.

V usage is TRBV5-1 and J usage is TRBJ1-6; D not certain. CDR1 is SGHRS, CDR2 YFSETQ, per germline. V lost 4 bases, J lost 2 bases, and 1 base lay in between. The CDR3 is 12 residues long. The CDR3 nucleotides are TGCGCCAGCAGCACCTATAATTCACCCCTCCACTTT. Translating it yields CASSTYNSPLHF.

On this clone: Other DNA sequences in the same sample also yield this CDR3. The V call is TRBV6-5, the J call TRBJ2-1, with 7 nucleotides matching TRBD1. CDR3 size: 16 residues. Germline values: CDR1 MNHEY, CDR2 SVGAGI. Trimming removed 0 bases from V and 3 bases from J; junction bases left unmatched: 5. The CDR3 is CASSYSIAGGYNEQFF. The CDR3 DNA reads as TGTGCCAGCAGTTACTCGATCGCAGGGGGCTACAATGAGCAGTTCTTC.

The chain combines TRBV29-1 with TRBJ2-4, with a weak D call TRBD1 (6 bases). This CDR3 is 11 amino acids long. V was pared by 4 bases and J by 14 bases, with 15 bases between. Germline assignment: CDR1 SQVTM and CDR2 ANQGSEA. In nucleotides, the CDR3 is TGCAGCGTTGTAACCGGACCAGGGGAGTACTTC. Translation gives CSVVTGPGEYF.

The rearrangement links TRBV5-8 to TRBJ2-1; D perhaps matches TRBD2 (5 bases). The V end lost 0 bases, the J end lost 14 bases, and 12 bases lay between the germline ends. Looked up from germline, CDR1 is SGHTS and CDR2 is YDEGEE. The CDR3 extends over 12 amino acids. This CDR3 is CASSLGGYGEFF. CDR3 DNA: TGTGCCAGCAGCTTGGGGGGATACGGGGAGTTCTTC.

The chain carries TRBV7-2 and TRBJ2-7, with D perhaps TRBD1 or TRBD2 (6 bases each). V lost 3 bases and J 2 bases, leaving 20 bases between the germline ends. The length of the CDR3 is 17 residues. Germline values: CDR1 SGHTA, CDR2 FQGNSA. The CDR3: CASSFNLGASVAYEQYF. The CDR3, as DNA: TGTGCCAGCAGCTTTAATTTGGGGGCTAGCGTTGCCTACGAGCAGTACTTC.

The chain uses TRBV2 and TRBJ2-7, with D perhaps matching TRBD1 or TRBD2 (5 bases each). Germline V gene lookup returns CDR1 SNHLY and CDR2 FYNNEI. The length of the CDR3 is 13 residues. Deletions cut 6 bases from V and 1 base from J, with 10 bases between. The CDR3 is CASSWGPSYEQYF. The DNA of the CDR3 is TGTGCCAGCAGCTGGGGACCTTCCTACGAGCAGTACTTC.

The CDR3 nucleotides read TGTGCCAGCAGCCTCCTAATGGGCCACGAGCAGTACTTC. Protein product: CASSLLMGHEQYF. The J gene is TRBJ2-7, the V gene TRBV14; D is unresolved. The CDR3 totals 13 residues. Deletions cut 4 bases from V and 5 bases from J, with 12 bases between. Germline V gene lookup returns CDR1 SGHDN and CDR2 FVKESK.

The chain has TRBV2 and TRBJ2-3; 9 nucleotides line up with TRBD2. Germline-derived CDR1 and CDR2 are SNHLY and FYNNEI. J was trimmed by 3 bases and V by 9 bases; bases with no gene match: 7. The CDR3 totals 14 residues. CDR3 sequence: CASRGGVTTDTQYF. In nucleotides, the CDR3 is TGTGCCAGTCGCGGGGGGGTGACAACAGATACGCAGTATTTT.

This sequence joins TRBV5-1 and TRBJ1-1; maybe TRBD1 (5 bases). The CDR3 consists of 15 residues. V lost 1 base and J 2 bases, leaving 12 bases between the germline ends. Per germline, CDR1 SGHRS and CDR2 YFSETQ. Written as DNA, the CDR3 is TGCGCCAGCAGCTTGTCGAGGGGCGGTAACACTGAAGCTTTCTTT. Translation: CASSLSRGGNTEAFF.

The chain is built from TRBV4-1 and TRBJ1-1; D call uncertain. The germline V gene encodes CDR1 MGHRA and CDR2 YSYEKL. The CDR3 is 17 amino acids. Trimming shortened V by 0 bases and J by 6 bases, and 20 bases separated the two germline ends. In nucleotides, the CDR3 is TGCGCCAGCAGCCAAGATTCCCGGACCCCCCTCTACCCTGAAGCTTTCTTT. Its translation: CASSQDSRTPLYPEAFF.

In regard to this clone: Other DNA sequences in the sample encode the same CDR3. V usage is TRBV6-6 and J usage is TRBJ1-3; D not certain. From germline, CDR1 is MNHNY and CDR2 SVGAGI (reference sequence). V lost 0 bases, J lost 0 bases, and 9 bases lay in between. CDR3 length: 16 amino acids. The CDR3 is CASSYSEESSGNTIYF. CDR3 DNA sequence: TGTGCCAGCAGTTACTCGGAGGAAAGCTCTGGAAACACCATATATTTT.